In this sample, the clone carrying this T cell receptor beta chain turned up a few times. What it binds is unknown. CDR3 size: 15 residues. V shed 0 bases and J shed 5 bases, with 14 bases lying between them. Germline CDR1 SGDLS, CDR2 YYNGEE. TCRdb reprocessed the RT-PCR reads with MiXCR, giving one entry per CDR3 protein. Among under 800,000 distinct CDR3 sequences listed, approximately 15% were seen once. This record comes from a study of response to subunit inactivated influenza vaccine. The study's findings and limits: The study's authors posited that every seasonal influenza vaccination enlists few new T cells.

V and J are TRBV9 and TRBJ1-1; D ambiguous. This clonotype was sampled from a man over 45 who received an inactivated influenza vaccine. Specimen: PBMCs from blood, collected 14 days before vaccination. The CDR3 bases are TGTGCCAGCAGCGTAGTGGAAGGGCTGAGGACTGAAGCTTTCTTT. Translated, it gives CASSVVEGLRTEAFF.